The entry that follows covers one T cell receptor beta chain sequence. The source of the sample is a study of blood T cell repertoires in COVID-19. About the study: COVID-19 samples from acute and convalescent phases originated in the United States, Italy and Spain.

Original processing methods: Amplification of reference gene primers provided the estimated nucleated cell counts. This table comes from immunoSEQ multiplex PCR, and its TCRdb copy is limited to in-frame clones, with some not included. That table gives V, J and clone size, and the DNA gave D and trimming. This repertoire shows roughly 100,000 clones, roughly 87% found once; its top ten account for around 4%. The CDR3 is 13 residues long. The germline CDR1 and CDR2 sequences are KGHDR and SFDVKD. After removal of 7 bases from V and 6 bases from J, the junction contained 2 bases not matched to a gene. This sequence joins TRBV24-1 and TRBJ1-4; 9 nucleotides agree with TRBD1. Specimen: peripheral blood. This TCR came from a man aged 45-65 years with acute or convalescent COVID-19. The CDR3 is CATRGDRDEKLFF. CDR3 coding DNA: TGTGCCACCAGGGGGGACAGGGATGAAAAACTGTTTTTT.